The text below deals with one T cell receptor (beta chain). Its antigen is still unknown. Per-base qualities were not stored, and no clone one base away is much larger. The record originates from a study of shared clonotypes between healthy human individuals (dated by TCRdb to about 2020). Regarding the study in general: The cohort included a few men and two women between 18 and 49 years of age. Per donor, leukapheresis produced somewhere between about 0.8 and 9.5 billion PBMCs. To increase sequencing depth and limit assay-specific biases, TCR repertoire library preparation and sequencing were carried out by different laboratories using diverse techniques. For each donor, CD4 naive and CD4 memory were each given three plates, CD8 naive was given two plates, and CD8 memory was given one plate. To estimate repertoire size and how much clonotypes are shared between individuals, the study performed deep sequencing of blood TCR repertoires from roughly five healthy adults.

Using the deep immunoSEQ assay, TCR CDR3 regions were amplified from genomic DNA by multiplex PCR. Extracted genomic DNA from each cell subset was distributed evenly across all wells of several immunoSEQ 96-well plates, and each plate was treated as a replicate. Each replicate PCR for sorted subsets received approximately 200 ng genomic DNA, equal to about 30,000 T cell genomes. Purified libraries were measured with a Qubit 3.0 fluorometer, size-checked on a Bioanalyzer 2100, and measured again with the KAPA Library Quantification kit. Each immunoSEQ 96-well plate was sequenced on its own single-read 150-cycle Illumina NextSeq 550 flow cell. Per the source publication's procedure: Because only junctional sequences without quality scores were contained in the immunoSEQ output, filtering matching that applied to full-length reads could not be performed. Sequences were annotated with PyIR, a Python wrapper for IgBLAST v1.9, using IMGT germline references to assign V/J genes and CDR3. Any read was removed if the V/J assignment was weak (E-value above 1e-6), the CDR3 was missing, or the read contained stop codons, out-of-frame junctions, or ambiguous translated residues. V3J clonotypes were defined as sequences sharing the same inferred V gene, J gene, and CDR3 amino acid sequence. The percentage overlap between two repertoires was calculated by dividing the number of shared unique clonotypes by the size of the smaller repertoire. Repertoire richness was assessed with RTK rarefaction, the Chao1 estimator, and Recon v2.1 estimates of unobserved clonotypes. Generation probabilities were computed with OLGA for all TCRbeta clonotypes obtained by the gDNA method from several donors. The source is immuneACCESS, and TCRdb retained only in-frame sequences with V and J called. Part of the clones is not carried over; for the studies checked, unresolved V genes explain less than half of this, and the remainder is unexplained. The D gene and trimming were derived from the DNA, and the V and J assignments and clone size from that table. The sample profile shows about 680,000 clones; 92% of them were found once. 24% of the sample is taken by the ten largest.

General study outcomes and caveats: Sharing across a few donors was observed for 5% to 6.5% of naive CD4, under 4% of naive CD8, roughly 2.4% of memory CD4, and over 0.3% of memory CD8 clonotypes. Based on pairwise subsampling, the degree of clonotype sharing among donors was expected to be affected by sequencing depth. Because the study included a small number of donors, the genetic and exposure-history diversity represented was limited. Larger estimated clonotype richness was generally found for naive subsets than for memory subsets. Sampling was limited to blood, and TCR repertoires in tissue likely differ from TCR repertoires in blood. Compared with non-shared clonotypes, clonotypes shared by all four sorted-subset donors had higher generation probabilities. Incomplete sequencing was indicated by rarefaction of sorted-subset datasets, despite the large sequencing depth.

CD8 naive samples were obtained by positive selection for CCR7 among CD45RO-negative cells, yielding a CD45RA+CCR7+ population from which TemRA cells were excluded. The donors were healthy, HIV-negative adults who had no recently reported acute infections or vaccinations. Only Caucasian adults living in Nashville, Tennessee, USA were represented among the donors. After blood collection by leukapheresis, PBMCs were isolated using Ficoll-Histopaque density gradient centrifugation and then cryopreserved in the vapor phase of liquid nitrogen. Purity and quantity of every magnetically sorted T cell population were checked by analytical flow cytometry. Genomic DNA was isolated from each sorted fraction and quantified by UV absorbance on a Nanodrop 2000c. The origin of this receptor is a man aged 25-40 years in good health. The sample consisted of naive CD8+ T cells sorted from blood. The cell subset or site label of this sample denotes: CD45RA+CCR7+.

The DNA reads as follows: TGTGCCAGCAGCCTAAGGGGTCAGCCCCAGCATTTT. This gives the protein CASSLRGQPQHF. The chain is made from TRBV7-2 and TRBJ1-5; the D gene is perhaps TRBD1, on 5 matching bases. V gives up 5 bases and J gives up 6 bases, and the segment between their germline ends measures 8 bases. Spanning cysteine to phenylalanine, the CDR3 consists of 12 amino acids. The sequence is cut down to CDR3 DNA, 36 bases in frame from base 1. CDR1 and CDR2, per the germline V gene, are SGHTA and FQGNSA.